The entry that follows covers one T cell receptor beta chain sequence. The germline V and J ends were trimmed by 1 base and 4 bases, with 9 bases remaining between them. CDR1 is LGHNA, CDR2 YNFKEQ, per germline. The length of the CDR3 is 14 residues. This sample was taken from a study of blood T cell repertoires in COVID-19. Study-level information: Sample material is recorded as cDNA or gDNA derived from T cells, B-cell-depleted T cells, or PBMCs.

Original data processing: Amplifying reference gene primers gave estimates of nucleated cell counts. TCRdb's copy holds only in-frame clones and misses some; the assay was immunoSEQ multiplex PCR. V and J calls and clone size are as listed in that table; D and trimming were resolved from the DNA. The sample gives over 120,000 clones, around 89% of which show up once; less than 3% is in the top ten. The clonotype was recovered from a man in his 60s with active or convalescent COVID-19. The sample comprised peripheral blood. The chain joins TRBV4-2 to TRBJ2-3, with D perhaps TRBD2 (5 bases). CDR3 sequence reads: CASSQGGSADTQYF. The DNA of the CDR3 is TGTGCCAGCAGCCAAGGGGGTAGCGCAGATACGCAGTATTTT.